The clone carrying this TCR beta chain has only a few counts. The CDR3 spans 14 residues. The V end lost 7 bases, the J end lost 5 bases, and 17 bases lay between the germline ends. Per germline, CDR1 MNHEY and CDR2 SVGEGT. MiXCR, run by TCRdb on the RT-PCR reads, gives a single entry per CDR3 protein. Of around 700,000 distinct CDR3 sequences in the sample, approximately 15% were seen once. The rearrangement joins TRBV6-2 or TRBV6-3 to TRBJ1-2; D gene ambiguous. This receptor was identified in a female donor in good health, serving as a healthy control. Sequencing was done on a sample of memory CD4+ T cells from blood. CDR3 protein: CASKGGRSLYGYTF. As DNA, the CDR3 is TGTGCCAGCAAGGGCGGCAGGTCCCTTTATGGCTACACCTTC.